This T cell receptor (beta chain) is drawn from a study of early T cells in non-severe SARS-CoV-2 infection. This clonotype was detected only a few times. TCRdb re-called the 5' RACE reads through MiXCR, storing one row per CDR3 protein. The table includes approximately 70,000 distinct CDR3 sequences, about 12% detected once. V lost 0 bases, J lost 7 bases, and 10 bases lay in between. The CDR3 has 14 amino acids. Germline values: CDR1 MGHRA, CDR2 YSYEKL. This specimen consisted of whole blood, obtained at baseline. The TCR originated in an adult who was a healthcare worker with PCR-confirmed SARS-CoV-2 infection or an uninfected control (not recorded which). The donor label of this sample is uncertain. V is TRBV4-1 and J is TRBJ2-1; maybe TRBD1 (6 bases). CDR3 sequence: CASSQDRQANEQFF. The CDR3, as DNA: TGCGCCAGCAGCCAAGACCGACAGGCAAATGAGCAGTTCTTC.